The following is a T cell receptor (beta chain) sequence with its context. Reverse transcription of blood and skin TCR RNA was primed at alpha and beta constant regions. The SP2 primer and nested alpha and beta constant region primers amplified ligated cDNA in four rounds. Via MiXCR, TCRdb re-called the 5' RACE reads, giving one row per CDR3 protein. The table shows tens of thousands of distinct CDR3 sequences, with around 25% occurring only once. The data belong to a study of naive and memory T cell subsets. The CDR3 spans 13 residues. In germline, CDR1 is MNHEY, CDR2 SVGAGI. Trimming took off 4 bases at V and 6 bases at J, with 11 bases between the two ends. Adult healthy volunteers gave 2.5 ml peripheral blood for whole-blood RNA. A UMI-containing oligonucleotide was joined by 3' ligation to the TCR cDNA template. Cells were not sorted; total RNA input targeted roughly 1 to 1000 ng.

V usage is TRBV6-5 and J usage is TRBJ2-3; no definite D call. The source of this sequence is a female donor in good health. In DNA, the CDR3 is TGTGCCAGCAGTTTCAACTGGGCGGATACGCAGTATTTT. Its translation: CASSFNWADTQYF.